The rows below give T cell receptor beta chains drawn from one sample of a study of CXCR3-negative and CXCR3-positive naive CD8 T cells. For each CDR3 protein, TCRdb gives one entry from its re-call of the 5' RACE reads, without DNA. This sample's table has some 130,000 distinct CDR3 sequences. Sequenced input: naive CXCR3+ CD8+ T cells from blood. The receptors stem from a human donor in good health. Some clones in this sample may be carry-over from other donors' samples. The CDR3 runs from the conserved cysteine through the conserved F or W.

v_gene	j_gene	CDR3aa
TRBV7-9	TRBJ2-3	CASSPQGGTDTQYF
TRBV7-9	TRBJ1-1	CASSAGQANTEAFF
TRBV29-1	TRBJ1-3	CSVDEGLSGNTIYF
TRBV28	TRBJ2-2	CASSLRTGIGTGELFF
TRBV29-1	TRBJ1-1	CSAPSGPANTEAFF
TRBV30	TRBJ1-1	CAWSPQNTEAFF
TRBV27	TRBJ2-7	CASSPHPANEQYF
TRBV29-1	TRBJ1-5	CSARTGSNQPQHF
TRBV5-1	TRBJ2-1	CASSPLGGTLNEQFF
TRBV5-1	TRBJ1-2	CASSLDYYGYTF
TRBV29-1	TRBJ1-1	CSVFEEGTEAFF
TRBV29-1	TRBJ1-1	CSAEEGSGTEAFF
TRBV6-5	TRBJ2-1	CASSNALGIIGNEQFF
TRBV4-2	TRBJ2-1	CASSQVLETYNEQFF
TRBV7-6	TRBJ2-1	CASSPDRRSYNEQFF
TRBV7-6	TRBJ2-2	CASSLHSANTGELFF
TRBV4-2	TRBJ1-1	CASSQDSYTEAFF
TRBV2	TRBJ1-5	CASSETQGRNQPQHF
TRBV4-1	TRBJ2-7	CASSQDEDRDFPGEQYF
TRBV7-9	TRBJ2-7	CASSLELMEEQYF
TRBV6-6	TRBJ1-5	CATDRDGQPQHF
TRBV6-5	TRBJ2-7	CASSRPGGEQYF
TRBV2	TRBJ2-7	CASAMTPLEQYF
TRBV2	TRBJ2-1	CASSVREAYNEQFF
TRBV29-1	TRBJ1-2	CSVAGDYGYTF
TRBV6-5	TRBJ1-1	CASSLGREDTEAFF
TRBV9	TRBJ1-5	CASSVGGVNQPQHF
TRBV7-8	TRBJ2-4	CASSSPEGGKNIQYF
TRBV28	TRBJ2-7	CASSSPRGGEGTYEQYF
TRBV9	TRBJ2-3	CASSVGPNTQDTQYF
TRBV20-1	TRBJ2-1	CSAREREVEQFF
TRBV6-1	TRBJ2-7	CASSDQFYEQYF
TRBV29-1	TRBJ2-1	CSATSGRSYNEQFF
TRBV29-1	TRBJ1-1	CSVLVAGRAEAFF
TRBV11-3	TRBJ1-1	CASSLMGETEAFF
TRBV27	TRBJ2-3	CASSLLAGLGADTQYF
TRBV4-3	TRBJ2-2	CASSQDRDRGWTGELFF
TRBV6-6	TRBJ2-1	CATSLFGHNEQFF
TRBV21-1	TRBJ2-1	CASTPRDRDDEQFF
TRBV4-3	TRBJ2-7	CASSHLTGSTYEQYF
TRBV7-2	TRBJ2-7	CASSFATSIDEQYF
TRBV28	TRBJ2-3	CASSTLALEHTQYF
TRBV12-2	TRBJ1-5	CASRLTSDRPSYGNQPQHF
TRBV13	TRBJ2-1	CASSLPGGDNNEQFF
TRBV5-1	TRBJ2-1	CASSLMGVDEQFF
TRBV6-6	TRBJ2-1	CASSLLPALGLAGYNEQFF
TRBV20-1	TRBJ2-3	CSARPSDTQYF
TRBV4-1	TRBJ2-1	CASSLEWIGDNEQFF
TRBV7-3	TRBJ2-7	CASSPERGYEQYF
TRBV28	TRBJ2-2	CASRGLHGELFF
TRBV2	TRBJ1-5	CASRLRGAANQPQHF
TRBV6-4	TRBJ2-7	CASSDFYRHKPTYEQYF
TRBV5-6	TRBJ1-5	CASSLGGIQPQHF
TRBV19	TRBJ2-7	CASSSNSYEQYF
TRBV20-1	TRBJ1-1	CSARDRGDFEAFF
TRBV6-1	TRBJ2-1	CASSEVGLIYNEQFF
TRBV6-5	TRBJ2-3	CASSPTGGTDTQYF
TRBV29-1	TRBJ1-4	CSVAEGTTTNEKLFF
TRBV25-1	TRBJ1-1	CASSGTGGPYTEAFF